These 9 T cell receptor beta chains came from one sample sequenced in a study of cytomegalovirus exposure and HLA in healthy donors. A multiplex PCR was run with 60 Vbeta primers and 13 Jbeta primers. Measured with immunoSEQ multiplex PCR; TCRdb has only the in-frame clones, and not every one. The table shows about 200,000 clones, with 82% occurring only once. Sample: PBMCs. Source of these receptors: a woman in her thirties or forties in good health and CMV-seronegative.

The gene calls are TRBV5-1 and TRBJ2-7, with 11 bases fitting TRBD2. This CDR3 is built from 17 residues. CDR1 is SGHRS and CDR2 is YFSETQ in the germline V gene. Losses at the gene ends were 4 bases for V and 3 bases for J; bases not matched to a gene: 12. The CDR3 loop is CASSTGQPGTSGYEQYF. The CDR3 DNA sequence: TGCGCCAGCAGCACAGGACAGCCCGGGACTAGCGGCTACGAGCAGTACTTC.

The table lists this clone with a few counts. The J gene is TRBJ1-2, the V gene TRBV27; TRBD1 matches 8 bases. The CDR3 runs 15 residues. Per the germline V gene, CDR1 is MNHEY and CDR2 is SMNVEV (reference sequence). The trim removed 3 bases at V and 5 bases at J, leaving 8 bases unmatched. The CDR3: CASSFLPQGEYGYTF. The CDR3 region has the DNA TGTGCCAGCAGTTTCCTCCCACAGGGGGAGTATGGCTACACCTTC.

V and J are TRBV19 and TRBJ2-1; 13 bases are shared with TRBD2. V lost 5 bases, J lost 8 bases, and 6 bases stayed unmatched. This CDR3 is 15 amino acids long. Germline V lookup: CDR1 LNHDA, CDR2 SQIVND (reference sequence). CDR3: CASSPGLAGVDEQFF. The CDR3 nucleotides read TGTGCCAGTAGTCCAGGACTAGCGGGAGTAGATGAGCAGTTCTTC.

The gene calls are TRBV5-1 and TRBJ2-3, with D maybe TRBD1 (6 bases). Germline CDR1 reads SGHRS; CDR2 reads YFSETQ. The CDR3 contains 16 residues. Trimming cost V 0 bases and J 1 base, with 12 bases left between them. The CDR3 DNA reads TGCGCCAGCAGCTTGGGGAAAGCAGGGGGCACAGATACGCAGTATTTT. Translated, it gives CASSLGKAGGTDTQYF.

The chain is built from TRBV6-1 and TRBJ2-3; 7 bases agree with TRBD2. The CDR3 spans 15 residues. Germline V lookup: CDR1 MNHNS, CDR2 SASEGT. The V and J ends lost 2 bases and 1 base, in that order; junction bases with no gene match: 3. The CDR3 loop reads CASSEQGGGTDTQYF. In DNA form, the CDR3 reads TGTGCCAGCAGTGAACAGGGAGGGGGCACAGATACGCAGTATTTT.

V usage is TRBV15 and J usage is TRBJ2-3; the match to TRBD2 covers 10 bases. Unmatched junction bases numbered 8, after V lost 4 bases and J lost 1 base. Per the germline V gene, CDR1 is LNHNV and CDR2 is YYDKDF (reference sequence). The CDR3 sequence is 17 residues long. In DNA form, the CDR3 reads TGTGCCACCAGCAACAGCGGGAGGGCCTCTCGCACAGATACGCAGTATTTT. This translates into CATSNSGRASRTDTQYF.

The chain joins TRBV4-2 to TRBJ1-1; D is uncertain. This CDR3 region has 13 residues. Germline lookup yields CDR1 LGHNA and CDR2 YNFKEQ. Trimming took 0 bases from V and 9 from J, leaving 11 bases between them. The CDR3 sequence is CASSQDRFSKAFF. DNA for the CDR3: TGTGCCAGCAGCCAAGACAGGTTCTCTAAAGCTTTCTTT.

The J gene is TRBJ2-6, the V gene TRBV11-2; TRBD1 matches 7 bases. CDR1 and CDR2 from the germline V gene are SGHAT and FQNNGV. This CDR3 is built from 18 residues. V lost 1 base to trimming and J lost 1 base; unmatched junction nucleotides: 7. This CDR3 reads CASSLGQGMRSGANVLTF. Written as DNA, the CDR3 is TGTGCCAGCAGCTTAGGACAGGGAATGAGGTCTGGGGCCAACGTCCTGACTTTC.

This clone was detected a few times. The rearrangement joins TRBV18 to TRBJ2-5; 7 positions match TRBD1. The CDR3 is 14 residues long. Germline assignment: CDR1 KGHSH and CDR2 LQKENI. After removal of 0 bases from V and 4 bases from J, the junction contained 2 bases not matched to a gene. The CDR3 loop reads CASSPPGQRETQYF. In nucleotides, the CDR3 is TGTGCCAGCTCACCACCGGGACAGCGAGAGACCCAGTACTTC.